Listed below are T cell receptor beta chains from one sample, sequenced in a study of blood T cell repertoires in COVID-19. This table comes from immunoSEQ multiplex PCR, and its TCRdb copy is limited to in-frame clones, with some not included. The table records around 620,000 clones, about nine tenths of them present only once. The sequenced sample was peripheral blood. The receptors shown here come from a woman between 18 and 30 years old with acute or convalescent COVID-19. The CDR3 runs from the conserved cysteine through the conserved F or W. A D gene is named only where the DNA matches it firmly. Not every row has a clone size; where given, it reads once, few, many or a size class.

V,J,size,D,DNA,CDR3
TRBV6-4,TRBJ2-2,once,NA,TGTGCCAGCAGTGAACAGGGAGACACCGGGGAGCTGTTTTTT,CASSEQGDTGELFF
TRBV4-3,TRBJ1-2,NA,NA,TGCGCCAGCAGCCAAGTAGCCGGGGGCTATGGCTACACCTTC,CASSQVAGGYGYTF
TRBV15,TRBJ1-2,NA,NA,TGTGCCACCAGCAGAGAATGGGACAGCTACACCTTC,CATSREWDSYTF
TRBV2,TRBJ2-3,NA,NA,TGTGCCAGCACCCAGGTCGAACTCCGCACAGATACGCAGTATTTT,CASTQVELRTDTQYF
TRBV3-1/TRBV3-2,TRBJ2-3,NA,NA,TGTGCCAGCAGCCAAGTCGGGCGGGCAGATACGCAGTATTTT,CASSQVGRADTQYF
TRBV24-1,TRBJ2-2,once,NA,TGTGCCACCAGTGGCCCTCCAGGGGGGACCGGGGAGCTGTTTTTT,CATSGPPGGTGELFF
TRBV3-1/TRBV3-2,TRBJ2-3,NA,NA,TGTGCCAGCAGCCCCTCGGACTTGACAGATACGCAGTATTTT,CASSPSDLTDTQYF
TRBV14,TRBJ1-1,NA,NA,TGTGCCAGCAGCCAGACCCAGGGTAAGAACACTGAAGCTTTCTTT,CASSQTQGKNTEAFF
TRBV28,TRBJ1-2,NA,TRBD1,TGTGCCAGCAGGCCGACGACAGGGGTAGGCGGCTACACCTTC,CASRPTTGVGGYTF
TRBV5-1,TRBJ1-6,NA,NA,TGCGCCAGCAGCTTAGACAGGAGCTCCTATAATTCACCCCTCCACTTT,CASSLDRSSYNSPLHF
TRBV6-2/TRBV6-3,TRBJ1-2,NA,TRBD1,TGTGCCAGCAGTCGACAGGGGTATGGCTACACCTTC,CASSRQGYGYTF
TRBV19,TRBJ1-2,NA,NA,TGTGCCAGTAGTGTACAGGGTCTTTATGGCTACACCTTC,CASSVQGLYGYTF
TRBV19,TRBJ2-2,NA,NA,TGTGCCAGTAGTGCGGTTAAGGGGCTCAACACCGGGGAGCTGTTTTTT,CASSAVKGLNTGELFF
TRBV9,TRBJ2-3,NA,NA,TGTGCCAGCAGCCCAACCTGGACAGCTCCAGATACGCAGTATTTT,CASSPTWTAPDTQYF
TRBV19,TRBJ2-7,NA,NA,TGTGCCAGTAGTTCAGCGGGCGTGACCTACGAGCAGTACTTC,CASSSAGVTYEQYF
TRBV4-1,TRBJ1-4,NA,TRBD1,TGCGCCAGCAGTAAGCAATTGGACAGGGGATACGAAAAACTGTTTTTT,CASSKQLDRGYEKLFF
TRBV9,TRBJ1-2,NA,TRBD1,TGTGCCAGCAGCACCCACCCACGACAGGGGTTACAAGGTGGCTACACCTTC,CASSTHPRQGLQGGYTF
TRBV5-1,TRBJ2-1,NA,TRBD1,TGCGCCAGCAGCCCCGGACAGGGGGCCTACAATGAGCAGTTCTTC,CASSPGQGAYNEQFF
TRBV11-2,TRBJ2-4,NA,NA,TGTGCCAGCAGCTTATCCCGAGGCAAAAACATTCAGTACTTC,CASSLSRGKNIQYF
TRBV7-9,TRBJ1-2,NA,NA,TGTGCCAGCAGCCCCGGGACATCTAGTTCTAACTATGGCTACACCTTC,CASSPGTSSSNYGYTF
TRBV4-3,TRBJ2-7,NA,TRBD2,TGCGCCAGCAGCCAAGATTTGGGGGGGGGCTCCTACGAGCAGTACTTC,CASSQDLGGGSYEQYF
TRBV19,TRBJ1-2,NA,TRBD1,TGTGCCAGTAGTCGGACAGGGAGTGGCTACACCTTC,CASSRTGSGYTF
TRBV6-2/TRBV6-3,TRBJ1-3,once,TRBD1,TGTGCCAGCAGTTATCGGGGGACAGGTTCTGGAAACACCATATATTTT,CASSYRGTGSGNTIYF
TRBV11-3,TRBJ2-1,once,TRBD1,TGTGCCAGCGGGCAGGGGGATGGTAGGAATGAGCAGTTCTTC,CASGQGDGRNEQFF
TRBV19,TRBJ1-1,NA,NA,TGTGCCAGTAGTATAGGACAGTTGGGTCTCGCAGACTGGAGCACTGAAGCTTTCTTT,CASSIGQLGLADWSTEAFF
TRBV3-1/TRBV3-2,TRBJ2-1,NA,TRBD2,TGTGCCAGCAGCCCCTCGGGAAGCGGGGGGTGCAACAATGAGCAGTTCTTC,CASSPSGSGGCNNEQFF
TRBV12-5,TRBJ2-7,NA,TRBD1,TGTGCTAGTGGTTTGGATTTAGACAGGGAAAGTCCCTACGAGCAGTACTTC,CASGLDLDRESPYEQYF
TRBV27,TRBJ1-6,NA,NA,TGTGCCAGCAGTCTTACCGATCCGGGGTCCTATAATTCACCCCTCCACTTT,CASSLTDPGSYNSPLHF
TRBV5-4,TRBJ2-2,once,NA,TGTGCCAGCAGCCTGGATGGACAAATCACCGGGGAGCTGTTTTTT,CASSLDGQITGELFF
TRBV5-5,TRBJ1-1,once,NA,TGTGCCAGCAGCAGTGACAGCGCCCGGACTGAAGCTTTCTTT,CASSSDSARTEAFF
TRBV14,TRBJ1-4,few,TRBD1,TGTGCCAGCAGCCAAGGGTTCTCACAGGGGGCGGGTGAAAAACTGTTTTTT,CASSQGFSQGAGEKLFF
TRBV6-5,TRBJ2-1,NA,TRBD1,TGTGCCAGCAAGGGACAGAACAATGAGCAGTTCTTC,CASKGQNNEQFF
TRBV7-9,TRBJ1-3,NA,NA,TGTGCCAGCAGCCGCAGGGTAGGAGGAAACACCATATATTTT,CASSRRVGGNTIYF
TRBV7-9,TRBJ1-2,NA,NA,TGTGCCAGCAGGCCACGGGGGGCGACCAAGTCTAACTATGGCTACACCTTC,CASRPRGATKSNYGYTF
TRBV24-1,TRBJ2-3,NA,TRBD1,TGTGCCACCAGCCGGGGGGGGACAGGGGGCACAGATACGCAGTATTTT,CATSRGGTGGTDTQYF
TRBV5-6,TRBJ1-5,NA,NA,TGTGCCAGCAGCACCCAGAAACAGCCCCAGCATTTT,CASSTQKQPQHF
TRBV5-1,TRBJ2-5,few,NA,TGCGCCAGCAGCCGCACCGGGACACCACAAGAGACCCAGTACTTC,CASSRTGTPQETQYF
TRBV7-2,TRBJ1-1,NA,NA,TGTGCCAGCAGCGCTAGGTGGGGGGGGCGTATTGAAGCTTTCTTT,CASSARWGGRIEAFF
TRBV7-8,TRBJ1-6,NA,TRBD1,TGTGCCAGCAGCCAGACAGGGATAATTTTTGGTAATTCACCCCTCCACTTT,CASSQTGIIFGNSPLHF
TRBV28,TRBJ1-6,NA,TRBD1,TGTGCCAGCAGGGTAGGACAGGGGAAATTCTCCTATAATTCACCCCTCCACTTT,CASRVGQGKFSYNSPLHF